The 13 T cell receptor beta chains below were found in one sample sequenced in a study of T-cell reconstitution after alpha-beta-depleted transplantation in children. Unique molecular identifiers were incorporated into the prepared TCRbeta library. MiXCR, applied by TCRdb to the PCR reads, yields one record per CDR3 protein. The sample includes some 460,000 distinct CDR3 sequences, under 20% of them seen just once. Sample: PBMCs, mostly from graft donor cells, taken 360 days after TCRalphabeta/CD19-depleted stem cell transplant. All receptors derive from a boy younger than two who had a stem cell transplant for Wiskott-Aldrich syndrome, so the T cells may come from the graft donor.

This clonotype has a handful of counts. This chain uses TRBV6-5 with TRBJ2-7, with 9 bases matching TRBD2. Looked up from germline, CDR1 is MNHEY and CDR2 is SVGAGI. After removal of 2 bases from V and 7 bases from J, the junction contained 6 bases not matched to a gene. The CDR3 contains 14 residues. CDR3 sequence (DNA): TGTGCCAGCAGTTACGGGCTAGCGGGGAAAGAGCAGTACTTC. As protein: CASSYGLAGKEQYF.

The J gene is TRBJ2-5, the V gene TRBV5-1, with 9 bases fitting TRBD2. The germline gives CDR1 SGHRS, CDR2 YFSETQ. The CDR3 sequence is 15 residues long. Losses at the gene ends were 7 bases for V and 4 bases for J; bases not matched to a gene: 11. The CDR3 nucleotides read TGCGCCAGCGCGACCGGGACTAGCAATGTAGAGACCCAGTACTTC. The encoded protein is CASATGTSNVETQYF. The full variable domain, rest sourced from reference TRBV5-1 and TRBJ2-5, is KAGVTQTPRYLIKTRGQQVTLSCSPISGHRSVSWYQQTPGQGLQFLFEYFSETQRNKGNFPGRFSGRQFSNSRSEMNVSTLELGDSALYLCASATGTSNVETQYFGPGTRLLVL.

The CDR3 loop reads CSVSGRAYVEQFF. The CDR3 nucleotides are TGCAGCGTAAGCGGGAGGGCCTACGTTGAGCAGTTCTTC. V and J are TRBV29-1 and TRBJ2-1; 10 bases are a match to TRBD2. The length of the CDR3 is 13 residues. The junction had 8 bases not matched to a gene; V was cut back by 6 bases and J by 9 bases. CDR1 and CDR2 from the germline V gene are SQVTM and ANQGSEA.

This clonotype was seen more than once but under ten times. The gene calls are TRBV10-2 and TRBJ2-1; possibly TRBD2 for D (5 bases). The length of the CDR3 is 12 residues. The V gene's germline CDR1 is WSHSY and CDR2 SAAADI. Trimming left V 3 bases short and J 9 bases short, with 9 bases between. CDR3 residues: CASSEGSGEQFF. For the CDR3, the DNA is TGCGCCAGCAGTGAAGGGAGCGGTGAGCAGTTCTTC.

This clonotype was recorded once. The J gene is TRBJ2-7, the V gene TRBV3-1, with D possibly TRBD2 on 6 matching bases. From germline, CDR1 is LGHDT and CDR2 YNNKEL (reference sequence). V dropped 4 bases and J dropped 5 bases, with 18 bases sitting between them. The CDR3 is 15 amino acids. The CDR3 DNA is TGTGCCAGCAGCCCCCGAATGGGACTTAACCACGAGCAGTACTTC. Amino acids: CASSPRMGLNHEQYF.

This clonotype was observed a handful of times. The CDR3 region has the DNA TGTGCCAGCAGTTCTTGGGACAGCCAAGAGACCCAGTACTTC. This gives the protein CASSSWDSQETQYF. The chain is built from TRBV2 and TRBJ2-5; 7 bases agree with TRBD1. The CDR3 has 14 amino acids. Trimming at V came to 5 bases and at J to 1 base, leaving 4 bases not matched to a gene. In germline, CDR1 is SNHLY, CDR2 FYNNEI.

This clonotype was seen only a few times. The rearrangement uses TRBV7-9 and TRBJ2-7; maybe TRBD2 (5 bases). V lost 5 bases and J lost 4, with 21 bases in between. CDR1 is SEHNR and CDR2 is FQNEAQ in the germline V gene (reference sequence). This CDR3 spans 16 amino acids. The CDR3 DNA sequence: TGTGCCAGCAGCCCCCCAGGTGGTGTGGACTCGTACGAGCAGTACTTC. Protein product: CASSPPGGVDSYEQYF.

In this sample, this clonotype turned up once. The V call is TRBV4-3, the J call TRBJ2-3; 13 bases align to TRBD2. Germline V gene data show CDR1 as LGHNA and CDR2 as YSLEER. J was trimmed by 4 bases and V by 1 base; bases with no gene match: 5. This CDR3 comprises 17 residues. The CDR3 bases are TGCGCCAGCAGCCAAGTCTGGACTAGCGGGAGAGCAGATACGCAGTATTTT. Its protein product is CASSQVWTSGRADTQYF.

The chain combines TRBV11-2 with TRBJ1-5; D is unresolved. From germline, CDR1 is SGHAT and CDR2 FQNNGV. This CDR3 has 13 residues. V lost 2 bases to trimming and J lost 5 bases, with 7 bases between them. CDR3 nucleotide sequence: TGTGCCAGCAGCTTAAACAGAGATCAGCCCCAGCATTTT. As protein: CASSLNRDQPQHF.

This clonotype came up a few times. The J gene is TRBJ2-7, the V gene TRBV29-1; TRBD2 agrees at 13 bases. The CDR3 runs to 15 residues. CDR1 and CDR2 from the germline V gene are SQVTM and ANQGSEA. The ends lost 2 bases at V and 1 base at J; junction bases unmatched: 2. The CDR3 DNA sequence: TGCAGCGTTGAAAGACTAGCGGGAGGATCCTACGAGCAGTACTTC. Its protein product is CSVERLAGGSYEQYF.

The chain links TRBV20-1 to TRBJ2-1, with 10 bases that match TRBD2. With V trimmed by 5 bases and J by 6 bases, 10 bases remained unmatched. The V gene's germline CDR1 is DFQATT and CDR2 SNEGSKA (reference sequence). CDR3 size: 15 residues. CDR3 in DNA: TGCAGTGCTTTAAGAGGACTAGCGGTTTTCAATGAGCAGTTCTTC. It specifies CSALRGLAVFNEQFF.

This rearrangement joins TRBV12-3 or TRBV12-4 to TRBJ2-1; TRBD1 matches 8 bases. The V segment lost 5 bases and the J segment 10 bases; nucleotides outside the gene matches: 10. CDR3 length equals 14 residues. CDR3 bases: TGTGCCAGCAGTCCCTGGACAGGGCTCCGCGAGCAGTTCTTC. Its protein product is CASSPWTGLREQFF.

The chain combines TRBV28 with TRBJ1-1; D is undetermined. This CDR3 has 16 amino acids. Deletions cut 3 bases from V and 0 bases from J, with 14 bases between. The germline V gene encodes CDR1 MDHEN and CDR2 SYDVKM. This CDR3 reads CASSFHVVLVNTEAFF. As DNA, the CDR3 is TGTGCCAGCAGTTTCCACGTCGTCCTGGTGAACACTGAAGCTTTCTTT.